One and the same sample provided the 17 T cell receptor beta chains below, sequenced in a study of blood T cells in healthy people across ages. PCR was performed a second time for about 7 to 12 cycles using a sample-barcoded 5' primer and a J-beta primer mix. TCRdb processed the 5' RACE reads anew with MiXCR; each CDR3 protein has one entry. In the table there are about 800,000 distinct CDR3 sequences, roughly 60% of which are singletons. The sample was blood. The receptors stem from a man aged 30 to 45 in good health.

In its sample, this clonotype was seen a few times. The chain uses TRBV25-1 and TRBJ2-5; no clear D gene. V was shortened by 10 bases and J by 5 bases, with 8 bases between the two germline ends. In germline, CDR1 is MGHDK, CDR2 SYGVNS. This CDR3 has 10 residues. The CDR3 sequence is CATFWETQYF. The CDR3 bases are TGTGCCACATTCTGGGAGACCCAGTACTTC.

The chain links TRBV9 to TRBJ2-5; 8 bases align to TRBD2. In germline, CDR1 is SGDLS, CDR2 YYNGEE. The junction had 9 bases not matched to a gene; V was cut back by 0 bases and J by 11 bases. The length of the CDR3 is 14 residues. CDR3 DNA sequence: TGTGCCAGCAGCGTAGGTGTCGCGGGAGGATTACAGTACTTC. It encodes CASSVGVAGGLQYF. The full variable domain, rest sourced from reference TRBV9 and TRBJ2-5, is DSGVTQTPKHLITATGQRVTLRCSPRSGDLSVYWYQQSLDQGLQFLIQYYNGEERAKGNILERFSAQQFPDLHSELNLSSLELGDSALYFCASSVGVAGGLQYFGPGTRLLVL.

Only a few counts were recorded for this clonotype. The chain employs TRBV28 and TRBJ1-2; TRBD1 might be the D (6 bases). Germline V gene data show CDR1 as MDHEN and CDR2 as SYDVKM. V lost 9 bases, J lost 8 bases, and 13 bases lay in between. CDR3 size: 11 residues. This chain's CDR3 is CARRGGLGYTF. DNA of the CDR3: TGTGCCAGAAGGGGGGGTTTGGGCTACACCTTC.

The chain joins TRBV7-2 to TRBJ1-2; D is ambiguous. Germline V CDR1 and CDR2: SGHTA, FQGNSA. Trimming removed 6 bases at V and 5 bases at J, with 13 bases between. The CDR3 consists of 13 residues. CDR3 sequence: CASRLDWQYGYTF. The CDR3 DNA reads as TGTGCCAGCAGGTTGGACTGGCAGTATGGCTACACCTTC.

The gene calls are TRBV6-2 or TRBV6-3 and TRBJ1-5, with 8 bases aligning to TRBD1. Germline values: CDR1 MNHEY, CDR2 SVGEGT. The J segment lost 2 bases and the V segment lost 8 bases, leaving 2 bases of the junction unmatched. The CDR3 sequence is 13 residues long. The CDR3 here is CASQGQGNQPQHF. DNA of the CDR3: TGTGCCAGCCAGGGACAGGGCAATCAGCCCCAGCATTTT.

This sequence joins TRBV5-8 and TRBJ2-5; 11 bases line up with TRBD1. Trimming removed 1 base from V and 4 bases from J; junction bases left unmatched: 3. The CDR3 consists of 15 residues. Germline CDR1 is SGHTS and CDR2 is YDEGEE. The CDR3 bases are TGTGCCAGCAGCTTGACAGGGACAGGGGGAGAGACCCAGTACTTC. This codes for CASSLTGTGGETQYF. Variable domain in full (rest from reference TRBV5-8 and TRBJ2-5): EAGVTQSPTHLIKTRGQQATLRCSPISGHTSVYWYQQALGLGLQFLLWYDEGEERNRGNFPPRFSGRQFPNYSSELNVNALELEDSALYLCASSLTGTGGETQYFGPGTRLLVL.

This clonotype occurred a few times. This chain joins TRBV6-5 and TRBJ1-5; 9 bases match TRBD1. CDR1 is MNHEY and CDR2 is SVGAGI in the germline V gene. V trimming: 10 bases; J trimming: 6 bases; junction bases outside the gene matches: 4. The CDR3 has 12 amino acids. The CDR3 DNA follows: TGTGCCACCCGACAGGGGGGTCAGCCCCAGCATTTT. This encodes CATRQGGQPQHF.

This clonotype turned up a few times. This sequence joins TRBV6-2 or TRBV6-3 and TRBJ2-1, with D perhaps matching TRBD2 (5 bases). Trimming removed 6 bases at V and 8 bases at J, with 20 bases between. Germline CDR1 MNHEY, CDR2 SVGEGT. The CDR3 has 15 amino acids. This CDR3 is CASRPTLEGYYEQFF. The CDR3 DNA follows: TGTGCCAGCAGACCGACACTAGAGGGATATTATGAGCAGTTCTTC.

Concerning this clonotype itself: A much larger clone sits a single nucleotide away, making a read error possible. The chain has TRBV20-1 and TRBJ2-5; D unclear. CDR3 length: 13 residues. Deletions cut 6 bases from V and 11 bases from J, with 22 bases between. From germline, CDR1 is DFQATT and CDR2 SNEGSKA (reference sequence). The CDR3 coding sequence is TGCAGTGCGCCATACGCCAGGCCCAATGAGCAGTACTTC. Translating it yields CSAPYARPNEQYF.

The V and J genes are TRBV2 and TRBJ1-5; D may be TRBD1 (6 bases). Trimming took off 5 bases at V and 7 bases at J, with 12 bases between the two ends. The CDR3 extends over 13 amino acids. Germline V CDR1 and CDR2: SNHLY, FYNNEI. CDR3 sequence: CASSWTADQPQHF. The DNA for the CDR3 is TGTGCCAGCAGTTGGACAGCGGACCAGCCCCAGCATTTT.

The chain couples TRBV6-5 to TRBJ2-1; 9 bases align to TRBD1. Germline CDR1 reads MNHEY; CDR2 reads SVGAGI. The CDR3 has 15 residues. The ends lost 6 bases at V and 10 bases at J; junction bases unmatched: 13. CDR3 nucleotides: TGTGCCAGCAGCCGACCCGGGACAGGGTTCTGGGAGCAGTTCTTC. Its translation: CASSRPGTGFWEQFF.

This clonotype was counted many times. The chain carries TRBV3-1 and TRBJ2-5, with 8 bases lining up with TRBD1. V was pared by 1 base and J by 2 bases, with 3 bases of the junction left unmatched. Germline assignment: CDR1 LGHDT and CDR2 YNNKEL (reference sequence). This CDR3 is built from 15 residues. The CDR3 sequence: CASSQVQGVQETQYF. The DNA for the CDR3 is TGTGCCAGCAGCCAAGTACAGGGGGTTCAAGAGACCCAGTACTTC.

CDR3 region: CSVGETSLFYEQYF. The CDR3 bases are TGCAGCGTTGGGGAGACTAGCTTATTCTACGAGCAGTACTTC. J is TRBJ2-7 and V is TRBV29-1; 7 positions match TRBD2. V lost 4 bases, J lost 3 bases, and 9 bases stayed unmatched. Germline values: CDR1 SQVTM, CDR2 ANQGSEA. CDR3 length: 14 residues.

The chain employs TRBV28 and TRBJ2-7; D is unclear. The CDR3 spans 11 residues. The V end was cut by 10 bases, the J end by 3 bases, with 10 bases between. Germline V gene data show CDR1 as MDHEN and CDR2 as SYDVKM. The chain's CDR3 is CATTTLYEQYF. In DNA form, the CDR3 reads TGTGCCACCACGACACTCTACGAGCAGTACTTC. The full variable domain, in which reference TRBV28 and TRBJ2-7 provide the parts outside the CDR3, is DVKVTQSSRYLVKRTGEKVFLECVQDMDHENMFWYRQDPGLGLRLIYFSYDVKMKEKGDIPEGYSVSREKKERFSLILESASTNQTSMYLCATTTLYEQYFGPGTRLTVT.

The rearrangement links TRBV20-1 to TRBJ2-1, with D possibly TRBD1 on 5 matching bases. Deletions cut 0 bases from V and 4 bases from J, with 22 bases between. Per germline, CDR1 DFQATT and CDR2 SNEGSKA (reference sequence). CDR3 length equals 18 residues. The CDR3 spells CSARDSPQRGLDYNEQFF. DNA for the CDR3: TGCAGTGCTAGAGATTCGCCACAAAGGGGTCTTGATTACAATGAGCAGTTCTTC.

The chain couples TRBV29-1 to TRBJ2-2; D may be TRBD2 (6 bases). Germline V lookup: CDR1 SQVTM, CDR2 ANQGSEA. The CDR3 consists of 16 residues. Trimming stripped 0 bases from V and 6 bases from J, with 17 bases between. Written as DNA, the CDR3 is TGCAGCGTTGAAGATTTTGGCGGGACCGGCTCCGGGGAGCTGTTTTTT. Translated: CSVEDFGGTGSGELFF.

The rearrangement joins TRBV6-1 to TRBJ1-1; D might be TRBD1 (6 bases). Trimming pared 3 bases from V and 0 bases from J, leaving 11 bases between. This CDR3 is built from 15 residues. Germline values: CDR1 MNHNS, CDR2 SASEGT. CDR3 sequence: CASSDPGQMNTEAFF. CDR3 DNA: TGTGCCAGCAGTGATCCTGGACAGATGAACACTGAAGCTTTCTTT.